The clone carrying this T cell receptor (beta chain) was found a few times. What it binds is unknown. At one of its ends the junction is not consistent with the germline gene, which may arise from a read error. The data originate from a study of T-cell reconstitution after alpha-beta-depleted transplantation in children. Study-wide findings and caveats: Diversity and T-cell counts at one year after transplant derived mostly from new T cells. Surviving recipient T cells and thymic progenitors accounted for the high day-60 TCRbeta diversity observed in some patients. Several hundred graft clones that had expanded were reportedly the source of alpha-beta T cells about two months after transplant.

CDR1 DFQATT and CDR2 SNEGSKA come from the germline V gene (reference sequence). The CDR3 extends over 8 amino acids. Using unique molecular identifiers, the investigators prepared the TCRbeta library. From the PCR reads, TCRdb called clonotypes with MiXCR, one entry per CDR3 protein. Found here are 500,000 or so distinct CDR3 sequences, roughly an eighth of them singletons; the top ten hold about 14%. The sequenced sample was PBMCs, mostly from graft donor cells, obtained 180 days after TCRalphabeta/CD19-depleted stem cell transplant. This TCR derives from a female patient aged 2-9 years who had a stem cell transplant for aplastic anemia, so the T cells may come from the graft donor. This rearrangement joins TRBV20-1 to TRBJ1-2; perhaps TRBD1 as D (5 bases). CDR3 nucleotides: TGCAGTGCTAGGAGGGGCAGTTTC. Translation gives CSARRGSF.